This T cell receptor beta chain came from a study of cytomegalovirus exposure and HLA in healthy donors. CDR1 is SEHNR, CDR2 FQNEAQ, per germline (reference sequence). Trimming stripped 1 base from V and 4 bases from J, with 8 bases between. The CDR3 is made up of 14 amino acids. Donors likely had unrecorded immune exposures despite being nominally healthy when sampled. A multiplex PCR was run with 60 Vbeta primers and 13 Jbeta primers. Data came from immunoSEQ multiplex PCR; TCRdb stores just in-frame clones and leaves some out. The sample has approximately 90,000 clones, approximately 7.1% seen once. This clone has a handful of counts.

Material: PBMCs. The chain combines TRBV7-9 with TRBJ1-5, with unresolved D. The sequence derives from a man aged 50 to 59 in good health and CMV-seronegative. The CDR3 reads CASSLGGDNQPQHF. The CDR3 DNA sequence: TGTGCCAGCAGCTTAGGTGGAGATAATCAGCCCCAGCATTTT.